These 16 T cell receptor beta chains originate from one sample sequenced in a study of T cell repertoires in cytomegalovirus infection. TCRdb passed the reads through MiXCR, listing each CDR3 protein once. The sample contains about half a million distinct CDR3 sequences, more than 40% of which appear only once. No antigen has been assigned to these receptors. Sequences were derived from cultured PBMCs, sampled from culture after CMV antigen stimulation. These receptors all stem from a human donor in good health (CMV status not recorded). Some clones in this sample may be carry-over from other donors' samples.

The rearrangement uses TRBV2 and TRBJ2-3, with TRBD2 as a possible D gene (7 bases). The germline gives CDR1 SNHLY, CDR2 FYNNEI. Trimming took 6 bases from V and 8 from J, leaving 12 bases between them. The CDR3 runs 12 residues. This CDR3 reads CASSEGGGTQYF. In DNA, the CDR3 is TGTGCCAGCAGCGAGGGGGGGGGTACGCAGTATTTT.

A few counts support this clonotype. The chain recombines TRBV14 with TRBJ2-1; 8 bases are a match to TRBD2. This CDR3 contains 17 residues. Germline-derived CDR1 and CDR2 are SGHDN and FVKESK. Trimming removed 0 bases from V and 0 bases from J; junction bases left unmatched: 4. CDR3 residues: CASSQDALAGSYNEQFF. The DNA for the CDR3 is TGTGCCAGCAGCCAAGATGCCCTAGCGGGCTCCTACAATGAGCAGTTCTTC.

The CDR3 reads CASRPTGLGNTIYF. The DNA of the CDR3 is TGTGCCAGCAGGCCCACCGGTCTGGGGAACACCATATATTTT. The chain joins TRBV12-3 or TRBV12-4 to TRBJ1-3; D unresolved. There are 14 residues in the CDR3. Trimming left V 6 bases short and J 7 bases short, with 16 bases between.

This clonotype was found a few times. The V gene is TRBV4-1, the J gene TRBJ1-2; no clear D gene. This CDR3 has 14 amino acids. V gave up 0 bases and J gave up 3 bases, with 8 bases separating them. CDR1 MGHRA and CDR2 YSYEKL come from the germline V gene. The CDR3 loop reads CASSQDLGDYGYTF. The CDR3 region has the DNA TGCGCCAGCAGCCAAGATCTTGGAGACTATGGCTACACCTTC.

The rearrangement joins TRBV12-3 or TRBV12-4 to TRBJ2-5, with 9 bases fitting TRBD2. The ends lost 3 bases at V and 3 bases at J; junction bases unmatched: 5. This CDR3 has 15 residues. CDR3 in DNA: TGTGCCAGCAGTTTCAGGCTAGCGGGAAAAGAGACCCAGTACTTC. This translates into CASSFRLAGKETQYF.

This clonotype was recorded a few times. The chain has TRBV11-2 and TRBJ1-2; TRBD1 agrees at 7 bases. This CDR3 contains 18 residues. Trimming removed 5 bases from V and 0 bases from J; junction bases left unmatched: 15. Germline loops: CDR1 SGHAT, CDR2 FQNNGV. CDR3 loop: CASSPKWQTGAANYGYTF. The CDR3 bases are TGTGCCAGCAGCCCCAAGTGGCAAACAGGGGCCGCTAACTATGGCTACACCTTC. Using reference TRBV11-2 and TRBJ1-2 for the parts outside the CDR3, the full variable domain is EAGVAQSPRYKIIEKRQSVAFWCNPISGHATLYWYQQILGQGPKLLIQFQNNGVVDDSQLPKDRFSAERLKGVDSTLKIQPAKLEDSAVYLCASSPKWQTGAANYGYTFGSGTRLTVV.

This chain's CDR3 is CASSLARPPGAHEQYF. The CDR3 bases are TGTGCCAGCAGCTTAGCTAGGCCTCCTGGGGCTCACGAGCAGTACTTC. The chain recombines TRBV7-8 with TRBJ2-7; the D gene is possibly TRBD1 (5 bases). The CDR3 runs to 16 residues. The germline V gene has CDR1 SGHVS and CDR2 FQNEAQ. V was shortened by 0 bases and J by 5 bases, with 17 bases between the two germline ends.

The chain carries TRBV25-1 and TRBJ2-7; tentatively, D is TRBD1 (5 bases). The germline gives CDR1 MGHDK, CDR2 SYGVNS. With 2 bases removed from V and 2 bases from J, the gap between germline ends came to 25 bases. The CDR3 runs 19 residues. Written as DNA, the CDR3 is TGTGCCAGCAGTGAAATAACTTCGGACACCCGAAGGGGTACCTACGAGCAGTACTTC. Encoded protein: CASSEITSDTRRGTYEQYF.

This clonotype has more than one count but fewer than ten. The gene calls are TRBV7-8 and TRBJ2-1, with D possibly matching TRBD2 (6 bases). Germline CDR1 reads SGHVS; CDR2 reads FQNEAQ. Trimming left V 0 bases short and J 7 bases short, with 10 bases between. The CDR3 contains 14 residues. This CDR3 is CASSLAFRGNEQFF. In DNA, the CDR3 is TGTGCCAGCAGCTTAGCCTTTCGGGGGAATGAGCAGTTCTTC. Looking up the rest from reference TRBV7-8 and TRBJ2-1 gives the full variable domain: GAGVSQSPRYKVAKRGQDVALRCDPISGHVSLFWYQQALGQGPEFLTYFQNEAQLDKSGLPSDRFFAERPEGSVSTLKIQRTQQEDSAVYLCASSLAFRGNEQFFGPGTRLTVL.

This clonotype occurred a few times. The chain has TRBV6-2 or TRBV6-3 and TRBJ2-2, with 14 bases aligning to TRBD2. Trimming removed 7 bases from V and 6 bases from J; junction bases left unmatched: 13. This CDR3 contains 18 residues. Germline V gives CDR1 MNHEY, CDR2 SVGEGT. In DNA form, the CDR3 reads TGTGCCAGCATCCGACTAGCGGGGGGGCCGGTTTTCTCCGGGGAGCTGTTTTTT. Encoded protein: CASIRLAGGPVFSGELFF.

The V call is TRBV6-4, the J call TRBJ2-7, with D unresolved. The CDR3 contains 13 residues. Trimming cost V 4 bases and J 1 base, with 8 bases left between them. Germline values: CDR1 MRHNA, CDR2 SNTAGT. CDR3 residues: CASSGLGSYEQYF. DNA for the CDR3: TGTGCCAGCAGTGGCCTGGGATCCTACGAGCAGTACTTC.

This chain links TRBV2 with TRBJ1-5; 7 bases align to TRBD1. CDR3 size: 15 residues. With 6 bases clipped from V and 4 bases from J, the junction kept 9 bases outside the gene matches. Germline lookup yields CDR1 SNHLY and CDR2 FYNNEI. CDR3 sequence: CASSWDSVGNQPQHF. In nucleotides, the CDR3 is TGTGCCAGCAGCTGGGACAGCGTCGGGAATCAGCCCCAGCATTTT.

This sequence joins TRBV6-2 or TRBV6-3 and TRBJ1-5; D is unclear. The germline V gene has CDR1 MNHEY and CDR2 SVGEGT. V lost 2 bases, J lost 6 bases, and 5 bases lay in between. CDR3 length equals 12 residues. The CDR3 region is CASSYDGQPQHF. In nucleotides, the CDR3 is TGTGCCAGCAGTTACGACGGTCAGCCCCAGCATTTT.

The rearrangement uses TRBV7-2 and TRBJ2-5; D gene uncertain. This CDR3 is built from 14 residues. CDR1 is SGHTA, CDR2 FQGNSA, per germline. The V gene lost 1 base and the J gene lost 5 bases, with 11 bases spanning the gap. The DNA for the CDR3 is TGTGCCAGCAGCTTAGTCTACCTGGCGGAGACCCAGTACTTC. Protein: CASSLVYLAETQYF.

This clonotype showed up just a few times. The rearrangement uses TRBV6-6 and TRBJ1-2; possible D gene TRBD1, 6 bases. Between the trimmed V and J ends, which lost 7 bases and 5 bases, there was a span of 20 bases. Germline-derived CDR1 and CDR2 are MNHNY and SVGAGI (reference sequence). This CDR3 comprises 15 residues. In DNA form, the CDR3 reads TGTGCCAGCACTCTGGACAGCACCAACGGATATGGCTACACCTTC. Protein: CASTLDSTNGYGYTF.

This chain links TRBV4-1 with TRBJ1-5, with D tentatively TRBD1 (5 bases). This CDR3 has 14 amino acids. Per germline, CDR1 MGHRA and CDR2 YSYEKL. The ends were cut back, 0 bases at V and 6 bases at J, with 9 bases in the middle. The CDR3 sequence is CASSQEGGTQPQHF. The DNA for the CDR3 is TGCGCCAGCAGCCAAGAGGGAGGGACTCAGCCCCAGCATTTT.